A single TCR beta chain is shown here with its context. The protocol was immunoSEQ multiplex PCR, while the TCRdb copy is restricted to in-frame clones and leaves out a portion. The sample lists 75,000 to 90,000 clones; around 92% were seen once. The data are from a study of blood T cell repertoires in COVID-19. The CDR3 totals 16 residues. The germline V gene has CDR1 SGHRS and CDR2 YFSETQ. The ends were cut back, 4 bases at V and 0 bases at J, with 14 bases in the middle. The clonotype comes from a woman aged 45 to 65 in a cohort sampled during active COVID-19. The V gene is TRBV5-1, the J gene TRBJ1-3; D is uncertain. Sequenced input: peripheral blood. CDR3 region: CASSLGRSLSGNTIYF. CDR3 in DNA: TGCGCCAGCAGCCTGGGTCGGAGTCTCTCTGGAAACACCATATATTTT.